The present T cell receptor beta chain was sequenced within a study of blood T cell repertoires in COVID-19. About the research overall: PBMCs, B-cell-depleted T cells, or T cells were the source of the cDNA or gDNA that made up the material.

Trimming removed 5 bases from V and 1 base from J; junction bases left unmatched: 4. The length of the CDR3 is 14 residues. Per the germline V gene, CDR1 is SNHLY and CDR2 is FYNNEI. Repertoires were generated with immunoSEQ multiplex PCR, while TCRdb's copy carries only in-frame clones and drops some. This table has 45,000 or so clones, about nine tenths appearing once. The clonotype comes from a woman of 80 years or more with COVID-19, enrolled during active disease. This chain links TRBV2 with TRBJ1-1; 7 bases align to TRBD1. The source material was peripheral blood. CDR3 region: CASSIYRGNTEAFF. CDR3 nucleotide sequence: TGTGCCAGCAGTATCTACAGGGGGAACACTGAAGCTTTCTTT.